This record concerns one T cell receptor (beta chain) sequence. Its antigen is undetermined. The same CDR3 also results from other DNA sequences found in this sample. Only in-frame clones appear in the TCRdb table, and some are missing; sequencing was by immunoSEQ multiplex PCR. The table has 2 million to 2.5 million clones, around 93% seen once. V was shortened by 5 bases and J by 0 bases, with 10 bases between the two germline ends. The CDR3 has 14 amino acids. Looked up from germline, CDR1 is SEHNR and CDR2 is FQNEAQ (reference sequence). Naive CD8 cells, CD45RO-negative and positively selected for CCR7, excluded terminally differentiated effector memory CD45RA+ cells. This sample is part of a study of shared clonotypes between healthy human individuals. Study outcomes and limitations: Among the subsets, naive ones generally showed larger estimated richness than memory ones.

The chain carries TRBV7-9 and TRBJ2-5; D is possibly TRBD1 (6 bases). This receptor was taken from a man younger than 30 in good health. Some clones in this sample may be carry-over from other donors' samples. Sequencing was performed on naive CD8+ T cells from PBMCs. The chain's CDR3 is CASSPDRYQETQYF. DNA of the CDR3: TGTGCCAGCAGCCCGGACAGATACCAAGAGACCCAGTACTTC. Complete variable domain (other parts from reference TRBV7-9 and TRBJ2-5): DTGVSQNPRHKITKRGQNVTFRCDPISEHNRLYWYRQTLGQGPEFLTYFQNEAQLEKSRLLSDRFSAERPKGSFSTLEIQRTEQGDSAMYLCASSPDRYQETQYFGPGTRLLVL.